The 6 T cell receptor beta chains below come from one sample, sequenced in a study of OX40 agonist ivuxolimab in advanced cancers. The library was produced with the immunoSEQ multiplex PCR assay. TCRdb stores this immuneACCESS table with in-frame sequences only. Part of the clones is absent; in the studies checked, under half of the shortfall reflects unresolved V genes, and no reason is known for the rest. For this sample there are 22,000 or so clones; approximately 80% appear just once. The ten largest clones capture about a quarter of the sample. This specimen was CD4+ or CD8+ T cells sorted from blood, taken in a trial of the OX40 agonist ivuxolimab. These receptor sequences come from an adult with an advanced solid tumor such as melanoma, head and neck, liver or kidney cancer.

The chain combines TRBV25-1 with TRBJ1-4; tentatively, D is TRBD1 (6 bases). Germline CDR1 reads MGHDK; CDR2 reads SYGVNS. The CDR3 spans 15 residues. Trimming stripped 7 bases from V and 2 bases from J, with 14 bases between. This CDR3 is CASTPVGATNEKLFF. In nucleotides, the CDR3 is TGTGCCAGCACCCCGGTGGGGGCGACTAATGAAAAACTGTTTTTT.

In nucleotides, the CDR3 is TGTGCCAGCAGCTTGGCCGGAGTTGGGTGGGGCACTGAAGCTTTCTTT. As protein: CASSLAGVGWGTEAFF. V gene TRBV5-5 combines with J gene TRBJ1-1; no definite D call. CDR1 is SGHKS and CDR2 is YYEKEE in the germline V gene (reference sequence). Trimming removed 0 bases at V and 4 bases at J, with 16 bases between. This CDR3 has 16 amino acids.

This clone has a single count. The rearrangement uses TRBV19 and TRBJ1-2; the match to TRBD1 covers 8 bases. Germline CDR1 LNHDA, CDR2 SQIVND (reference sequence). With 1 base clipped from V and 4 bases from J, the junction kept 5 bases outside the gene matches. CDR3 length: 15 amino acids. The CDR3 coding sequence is TGTGCCAGTAGTATAGCGGCAGGGGGCTCCTATGGCTACACCTTC. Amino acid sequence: CASSIAAGGSYGYTF.

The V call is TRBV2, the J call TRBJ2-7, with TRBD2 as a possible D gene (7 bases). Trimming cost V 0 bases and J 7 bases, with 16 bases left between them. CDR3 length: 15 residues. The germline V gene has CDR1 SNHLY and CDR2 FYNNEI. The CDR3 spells CASSEAERGGKEQYF. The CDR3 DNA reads TGTGCCAGCAGTGAAGCGGAGAGGGGGGGCAAGGAGCAGTACTTC. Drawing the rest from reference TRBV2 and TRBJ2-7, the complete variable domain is EPEVTQTPSHQVTQMGQEVILRCVPISNHLYFYWYRQILGQKVEFLVSFYNNEISEKSEIFDDQFSVERPDGSNFTLKIRSTKLEDSAMYFCASSEAERGGKEQYFGPGTRLTVT.

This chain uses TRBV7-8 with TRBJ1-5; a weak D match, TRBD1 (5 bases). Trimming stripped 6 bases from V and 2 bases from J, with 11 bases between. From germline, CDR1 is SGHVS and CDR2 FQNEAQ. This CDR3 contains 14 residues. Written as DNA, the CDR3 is TGTGCCAGCAGGGGGACTTCGGGCAATCAGCCCCAGCATTTT. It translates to CASRGTSGNQPQHF.

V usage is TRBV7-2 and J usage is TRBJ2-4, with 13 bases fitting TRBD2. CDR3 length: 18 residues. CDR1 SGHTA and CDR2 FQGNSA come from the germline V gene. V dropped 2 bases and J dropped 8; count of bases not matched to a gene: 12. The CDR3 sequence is CASSLKTGLAGPRDIQYF. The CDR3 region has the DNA TGTGCCAGCAGCTTAAAGACGGGACTAGCGGGGCCAAGAGACATTCAGTACTTC.